This TCR beta chain was sequenced in a study of cytomegalovirus exposure and HLA in healthy donors. General study findings and limits: Immune exposure was documented only through CMV serostatus.

The PCR made use of 60 Vbeta and 13 Jbeta primers. Repertoires were generated with immunoSEQ multiplex PCR, while TCRdb's copy carries only in-frame clones and drops some. The sample has some 130,000 clones; approximately 78% are singletons. This clone came up once. Antigen: not known. Sequencing was done on a sample of PBMCs. This clonotype was sampled from a female donor in good health and CMV-seronegative.

The DNA for the CDR3 is TGTGCCAGCAGCCGACTAGCGGAGTACCAAGAGACCCAGTACTTC. The encoded protein is CASSRLAEYQETQYF. The chain uses TRBV5-6 and TRBJ2-5; the match to TRBD2 covers 9 bases. CDR1 and CDR2 from the germline V gene are SGHDT and YYEEEE. Trimming took 4 bases from V and 0 from J; bases not matched to a gene: 4. The CDR3 loop spans 15 amino acids.